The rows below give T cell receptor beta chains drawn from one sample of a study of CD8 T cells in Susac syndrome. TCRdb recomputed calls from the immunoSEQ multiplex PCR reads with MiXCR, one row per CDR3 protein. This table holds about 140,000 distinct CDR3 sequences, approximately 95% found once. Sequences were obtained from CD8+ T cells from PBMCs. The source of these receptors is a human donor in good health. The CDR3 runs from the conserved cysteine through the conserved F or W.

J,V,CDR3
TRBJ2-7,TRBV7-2,CASSLVSTGEQYF
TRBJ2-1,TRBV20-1,CSARLYTSGRDYNEQFF
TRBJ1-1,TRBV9,CASSVDRGTEAFF
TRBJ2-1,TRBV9,CASSLGGTGLNEQFF
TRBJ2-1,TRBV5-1,CASSPDMGYEQFF
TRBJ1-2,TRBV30,CAWRENGSGYTF
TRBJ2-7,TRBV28,CASSFGLVTGEQYF
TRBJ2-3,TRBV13,CASSLEGEGTDTQYF
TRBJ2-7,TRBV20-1,CSARVPGGYEQYF
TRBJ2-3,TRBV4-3,CASSPEAGGTQYF
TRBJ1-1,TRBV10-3,CAISARGNTEAFF
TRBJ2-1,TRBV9,CASSGGLGLGNEQFF
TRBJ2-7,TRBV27,CASSLWGNSYEQYF
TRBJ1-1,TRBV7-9,CASSLADSNTEAFF
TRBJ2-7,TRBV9,CASSVGGFSYEQYF
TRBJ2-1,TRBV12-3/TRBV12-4,CASSLGGPNEQFF
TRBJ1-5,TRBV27,CASSPIGQPQHF
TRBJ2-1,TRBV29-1,CSVAGTSSGEQFF
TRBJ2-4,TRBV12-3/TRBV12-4,CASSWDRVKVGIQYF
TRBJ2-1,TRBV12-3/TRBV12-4,CASSFAGGPYNEQFF
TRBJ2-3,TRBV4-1,CASSQDPFTSTDTQYF
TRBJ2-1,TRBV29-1,CSVKGAWTDNEQFF
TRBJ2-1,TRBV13,CASSLGLKVVGEQFF
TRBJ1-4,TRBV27,CASSRWTGGGEKLFF
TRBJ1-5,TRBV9,CASSVDGSNQPQHF
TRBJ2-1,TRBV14,CASSQEDLRLAGDNEQFF
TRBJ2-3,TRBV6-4,CASSPSTSGMADTQYF